The sequence of this TCR beta chain was determined in a study of response to subunit inactivated influenza vaccine. General study findings and limits: It was the authors' suggestion that each seasonal influenza vaccination recruits few new T cells.

Details on this clonotype: Its antigen is not identified.

With 5 bases clipped from V and 0 bases from J, the junction kept 10 bases outside the gene matches. There are 17 residues in the CDR3. TCRdb fed the RT-PCR reads into MiXCR, producing one record per CDR3 protein. The sample records roughly 700,000 distinct CDR3 sequences, approximately 14% being singletons. The source material was PBMCs from blood, sampled roughly 13 days after vaccination. This sequence originates from a man over 45 who received an inactivated influenza vaccine. This chain uses TRBV12-3 or TRBV12-4 with TRBJ2-3; 8 bases fit TRBD2. CDR3 loop: CASSRGGGPPSTDTQYF. Here the CDR3 DNA reads TGTGCCAGCAGTCGGGGCGGGGGGCCCCCGAGCACAGATACGCAGTATTTT.